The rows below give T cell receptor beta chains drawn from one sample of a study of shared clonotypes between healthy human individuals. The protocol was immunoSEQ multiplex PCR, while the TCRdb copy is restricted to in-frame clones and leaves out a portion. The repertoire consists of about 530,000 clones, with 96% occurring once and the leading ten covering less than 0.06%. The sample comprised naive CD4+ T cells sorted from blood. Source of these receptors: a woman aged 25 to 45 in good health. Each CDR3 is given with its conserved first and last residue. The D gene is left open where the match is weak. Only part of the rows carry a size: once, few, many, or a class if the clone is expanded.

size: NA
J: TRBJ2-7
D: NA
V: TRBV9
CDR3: CASSVTGTPPYEQYF
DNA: TGTGCCAGCAGCGTAACCGGGACACCGCCCTACGAGCAGTACTTC

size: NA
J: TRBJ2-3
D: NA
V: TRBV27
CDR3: CASRRGFKDTQYF
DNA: TGTGCCAGCAGAAGGGGCTTTAAGGATACGCAGTATTTT

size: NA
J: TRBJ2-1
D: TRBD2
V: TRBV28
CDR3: CASTYLAGAYEQFF
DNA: TGTGCCAGCACATACTTAGCGGGGGCCTATGAGCAGTTCTTC

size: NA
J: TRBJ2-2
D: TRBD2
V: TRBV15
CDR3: CATSRIAGTGELFF
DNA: TGTGCCACCAGCAGAATAGCGGGGACCGGGGAGCTGTTTTTT

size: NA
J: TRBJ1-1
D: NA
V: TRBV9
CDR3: CASTKDTNSAFF
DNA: TGTGCCAGCACCAAGGACACCAACAGTGCTTTCTTT

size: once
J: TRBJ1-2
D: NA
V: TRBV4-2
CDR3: CASSQDSQQFYRGYTF
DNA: TGTGCCAGCAGCCAAGATTCCCAGCAGTTCTATCGTGGCTACACCTTC

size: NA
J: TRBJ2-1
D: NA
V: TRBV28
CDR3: CASSLQGGAYNEQFF
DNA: TGTGCCAGCAGTTTGCAGGGAGGCGCCTACAATGAGCAGTTCTTC

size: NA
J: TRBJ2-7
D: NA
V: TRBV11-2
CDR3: CASSLEVGWGLEQYF
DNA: TGTGCCAGCAGCTTAGAGGTAGGGTGGGGCCTCGAGCAGTACTTC

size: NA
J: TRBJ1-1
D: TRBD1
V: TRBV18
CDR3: CASSPGQSNTEAFF
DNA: TGTGCCAGCTCACCGGGACAGAGCAACACTGAAGCTTTCTTT

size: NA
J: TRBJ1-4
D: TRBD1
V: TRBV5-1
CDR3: CASRPGTGFEKLFF
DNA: TGCGCCAGCAGACCCGGGACAGGGTTCGAAAAACTGTTTTTT

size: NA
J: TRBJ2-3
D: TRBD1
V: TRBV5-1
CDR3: CASGTGVGTDTQYF
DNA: TGCGCCAGCGGCACAGGGGTAGGCACAGATACGCAGTATTTT

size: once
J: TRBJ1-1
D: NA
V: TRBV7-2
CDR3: CASSLVPQGSNTEAFF
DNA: TGTGCCAGCAGCTTAGTGCCCCAGGGGTCGAACACTGAAGCTTTCTTT

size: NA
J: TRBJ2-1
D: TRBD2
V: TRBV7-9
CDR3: CASSQKRATSGSLQFF
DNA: TGTGCCAGCAGCCAAAAAAGGGCGACTAGCGGGAGTCTGCAGTTCTTC

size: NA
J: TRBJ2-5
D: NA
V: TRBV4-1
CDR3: CASSQDRGGSRPRKETQYF
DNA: TGCGCCAGCAGCCAAGATCGGGGTGGTAGTAGACCCCGAAAAGAGACCCAGTACTTC

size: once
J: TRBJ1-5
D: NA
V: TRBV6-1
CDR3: CASSEGGAGSHQPQHF
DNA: TGTGCCAGCAGTGAAGGGGGGGCCGGATCTCATCAGCCCCAGCATTTT

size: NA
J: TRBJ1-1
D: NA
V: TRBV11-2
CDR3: CASSLNRDTEAFF
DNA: TGTGCCAGCAGCTTAAACAGGGACACTGAAGCTTTCTTT

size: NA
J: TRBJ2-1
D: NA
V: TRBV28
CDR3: CASARRDGGGNEQFF
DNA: TGTGCCAGCGCCCGCCGGGACGGAGGTGGGAATGAGCAGTTCTTC

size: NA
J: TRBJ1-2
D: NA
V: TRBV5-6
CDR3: CASSFRGSDYGYTF
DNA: TGTGCCAGCAGCTTTCGGGGTAGTGACTATGGCTACACCTTC

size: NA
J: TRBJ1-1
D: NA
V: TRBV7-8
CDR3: CASSTRGDVNTEAFF
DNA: TGTGCCAGCAGCACTAGAGGCGACGTGAACACTGAAGCTTTCTTT

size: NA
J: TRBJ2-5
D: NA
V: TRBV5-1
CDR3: CASSVSRLGGETQYF
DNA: TGCGCCAGCAGCGTATCGCGACTGGGCGGTGAGACCCAGTACTTC

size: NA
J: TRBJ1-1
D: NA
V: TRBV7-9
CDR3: CASSLRGSTEAFF
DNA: TGTGCCAGCAGCCTAAGGGGTAGCACTGAAGCTTTCTTT

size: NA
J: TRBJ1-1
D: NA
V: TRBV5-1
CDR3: CASSQKGTEAFF
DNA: TGCGCCAGCAGCCAAAAGGGAACTGAAGCTTTCTTT

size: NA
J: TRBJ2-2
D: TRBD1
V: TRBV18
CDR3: CASSLRQGNTGELFF
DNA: TGTGCCAGCTCACTCCGACAGGGGAACACCGGGGAGCTGTTTTTT

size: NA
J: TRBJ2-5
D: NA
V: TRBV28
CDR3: CASSLESLLDETQYF
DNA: TGTGCCAGCAGTTTAGAATCCCTGCTCGACGAGACCCAGTACTTC

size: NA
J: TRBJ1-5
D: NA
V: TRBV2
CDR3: CASSGDSNQPQHF
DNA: TGTGCCAGCAGCGGAGATAGCAATCAGCCCCAGCATTTT

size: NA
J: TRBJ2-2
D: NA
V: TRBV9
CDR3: CASSALGTLSSGELFF
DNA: TGTGCCAGCAGCGCCCTTGGGACACTAAGCTCCGGGGAGCTGTTTTTT

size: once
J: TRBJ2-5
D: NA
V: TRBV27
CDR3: CASSLSWTAQETQYF
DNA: TGTGCCAGCAGTTTATCTTGGACAGCACAAGAGACCCAGTACTTC

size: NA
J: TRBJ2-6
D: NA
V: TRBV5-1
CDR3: CASSLFAGSGANVLTF
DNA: TGCGCCAGCAGCTTGTTTGCCGGCTCTGGGGCCAACGTCCTGACTTTC

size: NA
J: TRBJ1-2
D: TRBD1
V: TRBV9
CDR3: CASSVSGQGDWGYTF
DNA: TGTGCCAGCAGCGTAAGCGGACAGGGGGACTGGGGCTACACCTTC

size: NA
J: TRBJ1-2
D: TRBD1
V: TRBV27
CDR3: CASSERQGANYGYTF
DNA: TGTGCCAGCAGTGAACGACAGGGGGCTAACTATGGCTACACCTTC

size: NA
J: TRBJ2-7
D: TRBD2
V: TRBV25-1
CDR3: CASSLAGGSEQYF
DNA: TGTGCCAGCAGCCTAGCGGGAGGGAGCGAGCAGTACTTC

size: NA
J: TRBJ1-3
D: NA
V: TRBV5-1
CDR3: CASSLAGGNTIYF
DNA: TGCGCCAGCAGCTTGGCAGGTGGAAACACCATATATTTT

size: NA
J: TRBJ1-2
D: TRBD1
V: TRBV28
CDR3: CASSSGTGYGYGYTF
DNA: TGTGCCAGCAGTTCCGGGACAGGGTACGGCTATGGCTACACCTTC

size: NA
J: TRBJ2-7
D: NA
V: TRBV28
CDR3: CASKLQELSYEQYF
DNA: TGTGCCAGCAAGTTACAGGAGCTAAGTTACGAGCAGTACTTC

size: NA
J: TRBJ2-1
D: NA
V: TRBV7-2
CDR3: CASSSYQAEEQFF
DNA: TGTGCCAGCAGCTCCTATCAAGCGGAAGAGCAGTTCTTC

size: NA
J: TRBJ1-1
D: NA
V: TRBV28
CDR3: CASSTSRGVPEAFF
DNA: TGTGCCAGCAGTACCTCCAGGGGAGTTCCTGAAGCTTTCTTT

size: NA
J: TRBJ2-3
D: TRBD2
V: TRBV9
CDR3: CASSPSGRGDYTQYF
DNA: TGTGCCAGCAGTCCTAGCGGGAGGGGTGATTATACGCAGTATTTT

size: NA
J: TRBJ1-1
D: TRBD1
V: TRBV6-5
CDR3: CASSLQGQVSSAFF
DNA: TGTGCCAGCAGTTTACAGGGGCAGGTGTCGTCGGCTTTCTTT

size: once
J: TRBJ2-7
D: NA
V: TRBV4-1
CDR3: CASRPTGSGYEQYF
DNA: TGCGCCAGCAGACCCACAGGGTCCGGTTACGAGCAGTACTTC

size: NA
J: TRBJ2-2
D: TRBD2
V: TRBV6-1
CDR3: CASSARGGDTNTGELFF
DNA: TGTGCCAGCAGTGCTAGGGGAGGGGATACGAACACCGGGGAGCTGTTTTTT

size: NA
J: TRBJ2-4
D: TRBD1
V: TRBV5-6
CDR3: CASSFRGQGYIQYF
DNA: TGTGCCAGCAGCTTCCGGGGACAGGGGTACATTCAGTACTTC

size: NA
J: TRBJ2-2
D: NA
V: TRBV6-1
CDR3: CASSENIRETGELFF
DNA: TGTGCCAGCAGTGAAAATATACGGGAGACCGGGGAGCTGTTTTTT

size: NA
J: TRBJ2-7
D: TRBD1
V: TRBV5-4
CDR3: CASSRDRVAEQYF
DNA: TGCGCCAGCAGCCGGGACAGGGTCGCCGAGCAGTACTTC

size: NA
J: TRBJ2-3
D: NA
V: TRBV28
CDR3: CASSYPLARPAVDADTQYF
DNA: TGTGCCAGCAGTTACCCGTTAGCGCGACCCGCTGTGGACGCAGATACGCAGTATTTT

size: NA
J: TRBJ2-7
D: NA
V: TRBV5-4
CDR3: CASRYREDYEQYF
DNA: TGTGCCAGCCGATACAGGGAAGACTACGAGCAGTACTTC

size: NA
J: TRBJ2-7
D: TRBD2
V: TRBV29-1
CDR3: CSVEGVAGGSYEQYF
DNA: TGCAGCGTTGAAGGGGTAGCGGGGGGTTCCTACGAGCAGTACTTC

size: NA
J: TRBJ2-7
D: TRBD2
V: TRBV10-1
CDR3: CASSDGGSTYEQYF
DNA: TGCGCCAGCAGTGACGGCGGGAGTACCTACGAGCAGTACTTC

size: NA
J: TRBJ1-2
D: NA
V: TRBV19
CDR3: CASSAFPLQHYGYTF
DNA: TGTGCCAGTAGTGCCTTTCCCCTACAGCACTATGGCTACACCTTC

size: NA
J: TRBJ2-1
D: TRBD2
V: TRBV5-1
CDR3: CASSSMTSGTEQFF
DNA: TGCGCCAGCAGCTCCATGACTAGCGGGACTGAGCAGTTCTTC

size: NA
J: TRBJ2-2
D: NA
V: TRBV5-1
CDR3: CASSLLANTGELFF
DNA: TGCGCCAGCAGCTTATTAGCGAACACCGGGGAGCTGTTTTTT

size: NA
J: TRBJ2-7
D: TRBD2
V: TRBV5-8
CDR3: CASSLSGIWDEQYF
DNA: TGTGCCAGCAGCCTCAGCGGGATCTGGGACGAGCAGTACTTC

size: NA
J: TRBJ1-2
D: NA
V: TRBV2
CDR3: CASSVTYGYTF
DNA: TGTGCCAGCAGTGTGACCTATGGCTACACCTTC

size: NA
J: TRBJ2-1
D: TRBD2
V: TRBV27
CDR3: CASRPRATPPSGSEFF
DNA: TGTGCCAGCAGGCCGAGGGCCACCCCACCTAGCGGGAGTGAGTTCTTC

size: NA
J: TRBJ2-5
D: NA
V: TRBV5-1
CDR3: CASSLKLNEETQYF
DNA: TGCGCCAGCAGCTTGAAGTTAAACGAAGAGACCCAGTACTTC

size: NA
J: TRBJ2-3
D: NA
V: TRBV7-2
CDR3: CASSLSPAGLGDTQYF
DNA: TGTGCCAGCAGCTTATCCCCCGCGGGCTTGGGAGATACGCAGTATTTT

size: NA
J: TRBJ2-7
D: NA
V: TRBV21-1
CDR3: CASSNWDRASYEQYF
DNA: TGTGCCAGCAGCAACTGGGACAGGGCTTCCTACGAGCAGTACTTC

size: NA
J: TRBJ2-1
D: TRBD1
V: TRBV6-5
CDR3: CASKDRDRGRWEQFF
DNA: TGTGCCAGCAAGGACCGGGACAGGGGGCGCTGGGAGCAGTTCTTC